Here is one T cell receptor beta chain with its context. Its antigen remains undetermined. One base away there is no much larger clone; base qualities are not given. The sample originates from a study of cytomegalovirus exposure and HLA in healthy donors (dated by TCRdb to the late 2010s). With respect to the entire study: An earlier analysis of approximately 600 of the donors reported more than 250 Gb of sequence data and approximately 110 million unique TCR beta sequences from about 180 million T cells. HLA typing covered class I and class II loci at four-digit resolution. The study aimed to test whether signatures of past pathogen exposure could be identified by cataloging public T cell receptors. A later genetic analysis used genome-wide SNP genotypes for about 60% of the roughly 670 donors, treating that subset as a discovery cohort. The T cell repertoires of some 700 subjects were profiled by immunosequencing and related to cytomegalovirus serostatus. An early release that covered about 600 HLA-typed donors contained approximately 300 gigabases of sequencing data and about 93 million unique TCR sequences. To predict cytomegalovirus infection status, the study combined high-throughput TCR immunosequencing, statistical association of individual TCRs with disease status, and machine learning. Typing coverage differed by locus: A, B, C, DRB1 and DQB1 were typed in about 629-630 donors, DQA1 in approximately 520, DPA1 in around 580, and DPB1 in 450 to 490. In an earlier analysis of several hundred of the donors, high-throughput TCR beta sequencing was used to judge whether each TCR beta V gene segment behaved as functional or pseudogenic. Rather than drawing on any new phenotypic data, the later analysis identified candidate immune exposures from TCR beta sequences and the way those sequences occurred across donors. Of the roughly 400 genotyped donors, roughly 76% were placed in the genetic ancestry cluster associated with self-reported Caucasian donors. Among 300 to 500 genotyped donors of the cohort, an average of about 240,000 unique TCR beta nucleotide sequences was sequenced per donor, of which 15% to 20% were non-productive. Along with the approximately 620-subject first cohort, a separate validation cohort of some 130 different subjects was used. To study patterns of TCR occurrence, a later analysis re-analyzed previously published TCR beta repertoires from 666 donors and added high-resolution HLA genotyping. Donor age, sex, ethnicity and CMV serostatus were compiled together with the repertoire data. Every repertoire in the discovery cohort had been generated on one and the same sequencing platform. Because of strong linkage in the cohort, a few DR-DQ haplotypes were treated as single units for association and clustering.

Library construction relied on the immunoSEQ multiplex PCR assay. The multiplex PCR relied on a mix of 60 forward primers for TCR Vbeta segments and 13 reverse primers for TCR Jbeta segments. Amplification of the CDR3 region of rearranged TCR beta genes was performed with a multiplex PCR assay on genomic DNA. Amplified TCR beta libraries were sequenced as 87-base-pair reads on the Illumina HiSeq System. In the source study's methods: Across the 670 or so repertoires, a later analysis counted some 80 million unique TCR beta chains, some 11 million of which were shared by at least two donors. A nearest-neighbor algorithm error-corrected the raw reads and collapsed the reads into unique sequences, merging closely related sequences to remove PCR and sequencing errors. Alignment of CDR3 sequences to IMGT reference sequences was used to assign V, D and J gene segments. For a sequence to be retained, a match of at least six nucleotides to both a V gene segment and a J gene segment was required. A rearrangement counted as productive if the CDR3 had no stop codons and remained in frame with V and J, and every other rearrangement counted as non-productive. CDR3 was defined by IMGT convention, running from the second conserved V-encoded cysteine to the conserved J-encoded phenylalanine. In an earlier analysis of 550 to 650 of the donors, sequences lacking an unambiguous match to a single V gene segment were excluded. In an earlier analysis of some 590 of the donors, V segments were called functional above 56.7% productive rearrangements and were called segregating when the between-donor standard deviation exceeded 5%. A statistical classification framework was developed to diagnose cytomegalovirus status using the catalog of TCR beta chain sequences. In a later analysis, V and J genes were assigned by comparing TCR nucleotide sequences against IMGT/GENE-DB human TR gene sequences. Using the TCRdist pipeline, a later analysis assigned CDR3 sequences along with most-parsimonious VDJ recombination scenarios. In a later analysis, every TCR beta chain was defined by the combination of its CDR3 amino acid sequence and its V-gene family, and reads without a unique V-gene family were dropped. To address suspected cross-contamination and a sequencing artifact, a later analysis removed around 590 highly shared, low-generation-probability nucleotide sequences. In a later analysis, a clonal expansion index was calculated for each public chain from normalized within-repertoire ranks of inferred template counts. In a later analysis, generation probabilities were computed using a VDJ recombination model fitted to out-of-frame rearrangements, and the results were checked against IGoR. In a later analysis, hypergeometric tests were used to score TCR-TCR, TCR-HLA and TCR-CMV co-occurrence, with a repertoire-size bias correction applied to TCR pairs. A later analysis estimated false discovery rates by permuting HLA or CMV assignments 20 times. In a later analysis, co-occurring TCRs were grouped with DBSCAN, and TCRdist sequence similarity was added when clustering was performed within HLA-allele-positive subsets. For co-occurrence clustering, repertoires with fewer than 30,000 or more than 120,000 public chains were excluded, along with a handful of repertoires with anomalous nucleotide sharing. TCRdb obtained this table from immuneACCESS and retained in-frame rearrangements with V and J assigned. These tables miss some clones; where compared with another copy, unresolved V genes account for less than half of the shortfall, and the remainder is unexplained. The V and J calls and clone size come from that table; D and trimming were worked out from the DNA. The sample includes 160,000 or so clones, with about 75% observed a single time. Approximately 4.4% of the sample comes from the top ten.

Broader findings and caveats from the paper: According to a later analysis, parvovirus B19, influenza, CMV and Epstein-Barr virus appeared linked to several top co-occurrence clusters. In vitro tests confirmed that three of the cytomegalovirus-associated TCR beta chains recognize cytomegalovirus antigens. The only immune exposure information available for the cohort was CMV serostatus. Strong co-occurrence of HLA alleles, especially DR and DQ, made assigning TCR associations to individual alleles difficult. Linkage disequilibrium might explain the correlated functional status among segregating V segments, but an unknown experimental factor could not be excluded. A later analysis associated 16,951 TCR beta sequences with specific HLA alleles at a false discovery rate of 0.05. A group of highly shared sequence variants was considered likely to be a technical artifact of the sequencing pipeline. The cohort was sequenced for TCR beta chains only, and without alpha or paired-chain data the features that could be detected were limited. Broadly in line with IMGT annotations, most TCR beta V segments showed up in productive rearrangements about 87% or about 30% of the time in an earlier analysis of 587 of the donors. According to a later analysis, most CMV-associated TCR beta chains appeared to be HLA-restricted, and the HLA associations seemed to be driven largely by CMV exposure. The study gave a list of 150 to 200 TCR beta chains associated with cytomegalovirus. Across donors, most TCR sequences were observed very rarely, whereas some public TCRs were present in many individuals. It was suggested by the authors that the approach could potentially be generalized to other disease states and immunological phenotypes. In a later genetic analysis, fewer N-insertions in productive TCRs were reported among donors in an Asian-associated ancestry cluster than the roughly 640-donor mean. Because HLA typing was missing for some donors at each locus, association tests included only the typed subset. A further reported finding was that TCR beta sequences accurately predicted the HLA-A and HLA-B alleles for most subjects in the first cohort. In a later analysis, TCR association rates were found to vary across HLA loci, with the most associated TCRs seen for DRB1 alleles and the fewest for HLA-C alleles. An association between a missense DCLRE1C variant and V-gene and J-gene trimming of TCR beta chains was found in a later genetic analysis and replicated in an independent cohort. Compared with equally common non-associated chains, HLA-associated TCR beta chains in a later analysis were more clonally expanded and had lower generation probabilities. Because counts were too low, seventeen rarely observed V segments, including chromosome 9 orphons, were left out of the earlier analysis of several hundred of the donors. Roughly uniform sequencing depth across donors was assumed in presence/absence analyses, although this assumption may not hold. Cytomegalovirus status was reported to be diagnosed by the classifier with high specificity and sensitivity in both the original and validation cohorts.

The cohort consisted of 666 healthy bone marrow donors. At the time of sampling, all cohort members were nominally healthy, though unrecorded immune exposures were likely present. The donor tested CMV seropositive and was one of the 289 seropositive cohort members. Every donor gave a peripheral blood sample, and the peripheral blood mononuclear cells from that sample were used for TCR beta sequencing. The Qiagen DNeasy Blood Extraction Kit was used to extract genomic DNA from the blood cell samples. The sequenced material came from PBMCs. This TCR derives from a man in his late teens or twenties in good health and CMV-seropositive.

The sequenced DNA: TGTGCCAGCAGTCGAACGGAGGGACGTTCACCCCTCCACTTT. It encodes CASSRTEGRSPLHF. Recombination joined TRBV6-1 with TRBJ1-6; TRBD1 is possibly the D segment (5 matching bases). The germline ends are 14 bases apart after V is trimmed by 5 bases and J by 9 bases. CDR1 and CDR2 were assigned from the germline V gene as MNHNS and SASEGT. CDR3 length: 14 amino acids, cysteine to phenylalanine. Only the CDR3 region is kept as DNA, spanning 42 bases read in frame from base 1.